Shown below are 4 T cell receptor beta chains from a single sample sequenced in a study of cytomegalovirus exposure and HLA in healthy donors. Assay used: immunoSEQ multiplex PCR; TCRdb lists only in-frame clones, some missing. The sample contains under 200,000 clones, more than 75% of which appear only once. Source material: PBMCs. All receptors derive from a man aged 18-30 years in good health and CMV-seropositive.

The chain links TRBV27 to TRBJ2-3; TRBD1 is a possible D gene (7 bases). The germline V gene encodes CDR1 MNHEY and CDR2 SMNVEV (reference sequence). The CDR3 loop spans 16 amino acids. Trimming pared 2 bases from V and 3 bases from J, leaving 15 bases between. The CDR3 nucleotides are TGTGCCAGCAGTTTAGTTCAGGGGGGATGGACAGATACGCAGTATTTT. Translation: CASSLVQGGWTDTQYF.

V is TRBV28 and J is TRBJ1-2, with 9 bases that match TRBD1. The V gene end was trimmed by 6 bases and the J gene end by 8 bases; junction bases not matched to a gene: 7. The germline gives CDR1 MDHEN, CDR2 SYDVKM. The CDR3 sequence is 13 residues long. The CDR3 sequence: CASRGQGVRGYTF. CDR3 DNA: TGTGCCAGCAGGGGACAGGGAGTGCGGGGCTACACCTTC.

The chain combines TRBV30 with TRBJ2-5, with a tentative D call TRBD1 (6 bases). V shed 2 bases and J shed 9 bases, with 10 bases lying between them. Looked up from germline, CDR1 is GTSNPN and CDR2 is SVGIG (reference sequence). The CDR3 length is 11 residues. CDR3 residues: CAWSTGFSQYF. CDR3 DNA: TGTGCCTGGAGTACAGGGTTTTCCCAGTACTTC. Full variable domain (remainder filled in from reference TRBV30 and TRBJ2-5): SQTIHQWPATLVQPVGSPLSLECTVEGTSNPNLYWYRQAAGRGLQLLFYSVGIGQISSEVPQNLSASRPQDRQFILSSKKLLLSDSGFYLCAWSTGFSQYFGPGTRLLVL.

This chain connects TRBV5-5 to TRBJ2-5; a weak D match, TRBD1 (5 bases). Per the germline V gene, CDR1 is SGHKS and CDR2 is YYEKEE (reference sequence). Trimming removed 4 bases from V and 4 bases from J, with 11 bases in between. CDR3 length: 13 amino acids. CDR3 DNA: TGTGCCAGCAGCCCCGACAGTATAGAGACCCAGTACTTC. Protein: CASSPDSIETQYF.